This T cell receptor beta chain was found in a study of blood T cell repertoires in COVID-19. About the study: There were acute and convalescent COVID-19 samples, and they came from the United States, Italy and Spain. Sources were T cells, B-cell-depleted T cells, or PBMCs; the material itself was cDNA or gDNA.

Per the original methods: Amplifying reference gene primers gave estimates of nucleated cell counts. Clones were read by immunoSEQ multiplex PCR, and TCRdb kept only the in-frame ones, dropping some. V and J calls and clone size are those listed in that table; D and trimming were worked out from the DNA. The data contain over 80,000 clones, roughly 75% of them singletons. Germline values: CDR1 SNHLY, CDR2 FYNNEI. This CDR3 is built from 12 residues. To note about this clone: At one end the junction does not follow the germline gene, possibly because of a read error.

V is TRBV2 and J is TRBJ2-1; 8 nucleotides align to TRBD1. The TCR was taken from a woman between 50 and 59 years old with acute or convalescent COVID-19. Material: peripheral blood. The chain's CDR3 is CASSERDRTPVF. The DNA for the CDR3 is TGTGCCAGCAGTGAGAGGGACAGGACCCCGGTCTTC.